This TCR beta chain was sequenced during a study of tumor-infiltrating lymphocytes in oesophageal squamous cell carcinoma. The J segment lost 4 bases and the V segment lost 5 bases, leaving 7 bases of the junction unmatched. Germline loops: CDR1 SGHVS, CDR2 FQNEAQ. This CDR3 is 14 amino acids long. TCRdb ran MiXCR on the PCR reads and lists one entry per CDR3 protein. This table holds about 12,000 distinct CDR3 sequences, around 49% found once. The sequenced sample was esophageal tumor tissue. This chain links TRBV7-8 with TRBJ1-2, with 7 bases that match TRBD1. This clonotype originated in a female donor with esophageal squamous cell carcinoma. The CDR3 here is CASSPGQPFYGYTF. DNA for the CDR3: TGTGCCAGCAGCCCGGGACAGCCCTTCTATGGCTACACCTTC.